This TCR beta chain was captured in a study of graft-versus-host responses after intestinal transplantation. Overall study context: Every one of the recipients received anti-thymocyte globulin induction and afterwards took tacrolimus and steroids for 3 to 4 years. The study, taken as a whole, reports: Within the allografts of patients who had graft-donor T cell macrochimerism, graft-versus-host to host-versus-graft clonal ratios were high.

Worth noting for this clone: What it recognizes is unknown.

Graft-derived tissue was subjected to processing to liberate intraepithelial and lamina propria lymphocytes. Assay: immunoSEQ multiplex PCR; the TCRdb copy retains only in-frame clones and omits some. There are around 15,000 clones in the sample; 80% occur only once, and 18% lies in the top ten. CDR3 length: 15 amino acids. CDR1 and CDR2 (germline): SGHNT, YYREEE (reference sequence). Trimming stripped 1 base from V and 0 bases from J, with 8 bases between. The sequencing used ileum tissue, collected just over 100 days after intestinal transplant. The TCR originated in a human patient who received an intestinal transplant, so some T cells may come from the graft donor. The chain links TRBV5-4 to TRBJ2-1; no reliable D call. The CDR3 sequence is CASSLFMSSYNEQFF. CDR3 sequence (DNA): TGTGCCAGCAGCTTGTTTATGAGCTCCTACAATGAGCAGTTCTTC.